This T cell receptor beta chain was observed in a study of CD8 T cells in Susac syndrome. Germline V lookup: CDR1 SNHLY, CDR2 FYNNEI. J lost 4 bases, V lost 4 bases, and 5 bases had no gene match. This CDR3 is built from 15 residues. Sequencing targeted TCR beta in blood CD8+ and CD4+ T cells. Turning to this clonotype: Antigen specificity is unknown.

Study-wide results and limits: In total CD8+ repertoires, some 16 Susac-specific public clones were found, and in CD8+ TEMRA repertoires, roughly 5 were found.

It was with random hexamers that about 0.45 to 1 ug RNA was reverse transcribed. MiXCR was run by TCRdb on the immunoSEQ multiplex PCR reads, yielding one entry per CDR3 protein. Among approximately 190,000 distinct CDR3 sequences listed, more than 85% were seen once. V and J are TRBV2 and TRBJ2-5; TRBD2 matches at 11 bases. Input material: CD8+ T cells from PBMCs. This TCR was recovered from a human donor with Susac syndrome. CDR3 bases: TGTGCCAGCAGTGGTAGCGGGGGGGCTCTAGAGACCCAGTACTTC. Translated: CASSGSGGALETQYF.